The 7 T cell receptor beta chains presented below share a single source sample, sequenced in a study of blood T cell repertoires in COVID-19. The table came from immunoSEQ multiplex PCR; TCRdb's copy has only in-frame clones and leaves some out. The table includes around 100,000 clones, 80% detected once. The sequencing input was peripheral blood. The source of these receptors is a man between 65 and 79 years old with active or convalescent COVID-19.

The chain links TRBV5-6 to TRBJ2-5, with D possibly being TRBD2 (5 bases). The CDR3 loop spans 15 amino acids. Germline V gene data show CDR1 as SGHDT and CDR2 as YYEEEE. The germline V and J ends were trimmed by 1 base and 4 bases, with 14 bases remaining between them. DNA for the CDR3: TGTGCCAGCAGCTTGCGGGTTGGTGGAGGAGAGACCCAGTACTTC. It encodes CASSLRVGGGETQYF.

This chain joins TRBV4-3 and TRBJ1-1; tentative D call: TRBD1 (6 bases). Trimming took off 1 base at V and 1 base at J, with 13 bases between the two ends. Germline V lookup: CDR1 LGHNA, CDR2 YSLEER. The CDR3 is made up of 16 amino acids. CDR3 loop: CASSQALGRGNTEAFF. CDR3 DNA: TGCGCCAGCAGCCAAGCTCTGGGCAGGGGGAACACTGAAGCTTTCTTT.

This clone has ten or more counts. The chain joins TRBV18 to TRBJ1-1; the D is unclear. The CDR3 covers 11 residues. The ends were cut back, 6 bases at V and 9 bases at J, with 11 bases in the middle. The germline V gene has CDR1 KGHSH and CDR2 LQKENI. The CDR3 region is CASSGDEQAFF. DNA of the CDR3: TGTGCCAGCTCCGGGGATGAGCAAGCTTTCTTT.

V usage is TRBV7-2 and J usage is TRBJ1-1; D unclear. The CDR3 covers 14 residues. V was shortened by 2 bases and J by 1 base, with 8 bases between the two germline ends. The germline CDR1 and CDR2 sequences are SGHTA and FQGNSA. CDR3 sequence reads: CASSLMTKNTEAFF. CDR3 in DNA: TGTGCCAGCAGCTTAATGACAAAGAACACTGAAGCTTTCTTT.

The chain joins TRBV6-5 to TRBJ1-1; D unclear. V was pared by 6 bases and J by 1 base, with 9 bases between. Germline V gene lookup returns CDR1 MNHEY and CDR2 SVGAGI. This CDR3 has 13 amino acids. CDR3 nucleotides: TGTGCCAGCAGAGAGTTCCCGAACACTGAAGCTTTCTTT. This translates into CASREFPNTEAFF.

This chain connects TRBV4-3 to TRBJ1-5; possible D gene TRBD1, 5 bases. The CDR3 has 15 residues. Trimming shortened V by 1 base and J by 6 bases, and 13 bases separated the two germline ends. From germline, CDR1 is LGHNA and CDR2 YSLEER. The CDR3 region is CASSQGLGVVQPQHF. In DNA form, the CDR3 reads TGCGCCAGCAGCCAAGGTTTAGGGGTAGTTCAGCCCCAGCATTTT.

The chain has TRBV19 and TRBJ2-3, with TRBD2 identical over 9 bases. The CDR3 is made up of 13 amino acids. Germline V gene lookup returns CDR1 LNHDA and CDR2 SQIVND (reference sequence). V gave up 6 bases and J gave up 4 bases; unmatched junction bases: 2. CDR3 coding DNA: TGTGCCAGTAGCCTAGCGGGGTCAGATACGCAGTATTTT. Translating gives CASSLAGSDTQYF.